This TCR beta chain was sequenced during a study of neurological immune-mediated disorders. Findings and limits, study-wide: A possible signature appeared as one related-CDR3 cluster, in which phylogenetic grouping placed the repertoires of 18 of 34 multiple sclerosis patients. The study found no CDR3 amino acid sequences shared by expanded clones across subjects, suggesting private repertoires in all groups.

Regarding time point: longitudinal time-point 3. CDR3 length equals 15 residues. The germline CDR1 and CDR2 sequences are SGHRS and YFSETQ. Trimming removed 2 bases at V and 0 bases at J, with 10 bases between. There are many counts of this clonotype. The antigen remains unidentified. The team produced cDNA through 5'RACE using 10-nucleotide random UMIs. One entry per CDR3 protein results from TCRdb running MiXCR on the 5' RACE reads. Of about 80,000 distinct CDR3 sequences listed, roughly 4.5% are singletons. The clonotype comes from a woman aged 55-69 years with multiple sclerosis. The sequenced sample consisted of PBMCs. The chain uses TRBV5-1 and TRBJ2-3; D not certain. CDR3 DNA sequence: TGCGCCAGCAGCTTTCTTGGCCTAAGCACAGATACGCAGTATTTT. Its protein product is CASSFLGLSTDTQYF.